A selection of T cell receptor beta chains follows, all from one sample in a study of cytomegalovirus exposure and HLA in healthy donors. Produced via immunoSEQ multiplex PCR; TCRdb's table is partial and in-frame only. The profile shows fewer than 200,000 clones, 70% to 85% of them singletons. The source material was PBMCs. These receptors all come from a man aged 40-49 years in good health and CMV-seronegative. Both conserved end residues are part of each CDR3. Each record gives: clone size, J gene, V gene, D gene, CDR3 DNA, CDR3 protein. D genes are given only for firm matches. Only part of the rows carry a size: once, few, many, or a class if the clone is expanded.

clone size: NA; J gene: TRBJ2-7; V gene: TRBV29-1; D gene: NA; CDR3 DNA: TGCAGCGTTGGAGATCCACAGAAACCCTACGAGCAGTACTTC; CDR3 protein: CSVGDPQKPYEQYF
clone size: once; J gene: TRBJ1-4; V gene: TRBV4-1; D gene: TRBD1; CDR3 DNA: TGCGCCAGCAGCCAAGATCCCGGACAGGGCCGTAAGAATGAAAAACTGTTTTTT; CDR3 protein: CASSQDPGQGRKNEKLFF
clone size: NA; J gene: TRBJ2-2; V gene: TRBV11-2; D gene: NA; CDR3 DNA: TGTGCCAGCAGCTTAGGGCAGGAGGTCGACACCGGGGAGCTGTTTTTT; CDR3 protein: CASSLGQEVDTGELFF
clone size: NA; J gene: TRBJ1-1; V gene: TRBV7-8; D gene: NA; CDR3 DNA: TGTGCCAGCAGCTCAGTACGGGGGGGTACTGAAGCTTTCTTT; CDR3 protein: CASSSVRGGTEAFF
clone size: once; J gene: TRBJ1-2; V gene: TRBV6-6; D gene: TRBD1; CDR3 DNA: TGTGCCAGCGGTCCGGGACAGGAGTTCTATGGCTACACCTTC; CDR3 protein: CASGPGQEFYGYTF
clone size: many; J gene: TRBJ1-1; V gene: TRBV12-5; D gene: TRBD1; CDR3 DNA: TGTGCTAGTGGTTTGAACAGGGGTGAAGCTTTCTTT; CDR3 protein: CASGLNRGEAFF
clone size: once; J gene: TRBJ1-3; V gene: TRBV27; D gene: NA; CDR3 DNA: TGTGCCAGCGTAGGGGGCTCTGGAAACACCATATATTTT; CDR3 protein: CASVGGSGNTIYF
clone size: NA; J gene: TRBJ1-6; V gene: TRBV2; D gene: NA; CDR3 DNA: TGTGCCAGCACCCTCCGGCAGGTTGGCTCACCCCTCCACTTT; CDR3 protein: CASTLRQVGSPLHF
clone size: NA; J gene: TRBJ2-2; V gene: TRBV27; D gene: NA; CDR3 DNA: TGTGCCAGCAGTTTATTTACAGACAACACCGGGGAGCTGTTTTTT; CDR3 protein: CASSLFTDNTGELFF
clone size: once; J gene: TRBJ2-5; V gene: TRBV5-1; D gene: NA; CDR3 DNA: TGCGCCAGCAGCTTGGCCGGTCACGCCGAAGAGACCCAGTACTTC; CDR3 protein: CASSLAGHAEETQYF
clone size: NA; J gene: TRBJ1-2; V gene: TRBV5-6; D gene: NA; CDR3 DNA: TGTGCCAGCAGCTTGGCGGGGAGCGGGGGCTACACCTTC; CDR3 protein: CASSLAGSGGYTF
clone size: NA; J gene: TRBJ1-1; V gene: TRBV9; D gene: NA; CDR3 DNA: TGTGCCAGCAGCCCCGGACAGACCCTAGGGAACACTGAAGCTTTCTTT; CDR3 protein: CASSPGQTLGNTEAFF
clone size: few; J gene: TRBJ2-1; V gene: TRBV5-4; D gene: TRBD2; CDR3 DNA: TGTGCCAGCAGCCTTAGCGGGGGGGCCGGCAATGAGCAGTTCTTC; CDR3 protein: CASSLSGGAGNEQFF
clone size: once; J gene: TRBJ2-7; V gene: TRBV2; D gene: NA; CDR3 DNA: TGTGCCAGCAGTGACTTTTCTTCACTCTACGAGCAGTACTTC; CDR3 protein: CASSDFSSLYEQYF
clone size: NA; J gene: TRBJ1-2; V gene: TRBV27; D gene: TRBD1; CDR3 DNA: TGTGCCAGCAGTTTGACCGGGGACAGCCGGTATTCAAATGGCTACACCTTC; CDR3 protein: CASSLTGDSRYSNGYTF
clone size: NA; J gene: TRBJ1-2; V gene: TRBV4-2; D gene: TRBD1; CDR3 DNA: TGTGCCAAACCTGTGGAGGGGGAAGGGGGCAACTATGGCTACACCTTC; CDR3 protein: CAKPVEGEGGNYGYTF
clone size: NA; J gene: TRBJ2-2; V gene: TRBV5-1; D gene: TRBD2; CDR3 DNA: TGCGCCAGCAGCTTGGCCCCTAGCGGGGGCTGGGGGGACACCGGGGAGCTGTTTTTT; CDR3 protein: CASSLAPSGGWGDTGELFF
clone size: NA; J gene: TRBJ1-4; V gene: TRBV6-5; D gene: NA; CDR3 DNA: TGTGCCAGCAGCCAGACCTCATTGGCAGGGGAAAAACTGTTTTTT; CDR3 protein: CASSQTSLAGEKLFF
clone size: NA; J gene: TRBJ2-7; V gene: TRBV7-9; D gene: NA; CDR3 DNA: TGTGCCAGCAGCCGAATCCCCAGCTACGAGCAGTACTTC; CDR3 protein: CASSRIPSYEQYF
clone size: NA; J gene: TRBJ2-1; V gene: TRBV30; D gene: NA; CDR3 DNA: TGTGCCTGGAGAGCTAGTCGCTCCTACAATGAGCAGTTCTTC; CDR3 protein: CAWRASRSYNEQFF
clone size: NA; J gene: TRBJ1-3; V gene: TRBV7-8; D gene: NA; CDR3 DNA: TGTGCCAGCAGCTTGGTTTCGGGCTCTGGAAACACCATATATTTT; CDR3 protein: CASSLVSGSGNTIYF
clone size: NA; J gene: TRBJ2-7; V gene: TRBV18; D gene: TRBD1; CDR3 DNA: TGTGCCAGCTCCCCGCGACAGGGGAGTACCTACGAGCAGTACTTC; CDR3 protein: CASSPRQGSTYEQYF
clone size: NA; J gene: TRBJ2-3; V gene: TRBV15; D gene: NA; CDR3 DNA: TGTGCCACCTCCAGGGGCCCAGATACGCAGTATTTT; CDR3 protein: CATSRGPDTQYF
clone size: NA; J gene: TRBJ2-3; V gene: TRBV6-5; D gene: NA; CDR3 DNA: TGTGCCAGCAGTTACTCCCAACTGCCCCATACGCAGTATTTT; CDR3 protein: CASSYSQLPHTQYF